The source of this TCR beta chain is a study of shared clonotypes between healthy human individuals. Here immunoSEQ multiplex PCR was the method, and the copy in TCRdb shows in-frame clones only, minus some. The sample carries millions of clones, 95% recorded once. Turning to this clone: The sample contains more than one DNA sequence encoding this CDR3.

In germline, CDR1 is MNHEY, CDR2 SVGAGI. Trimming at V came to 4 bases and at J to 2 bases, leaving 3 bases not matched to a gene. The CDR3 runs 15 residues. The sequenced material came from naive CD4+ T cells sorted from blood. Subset indicated: CD45RA+ positively selected. This sequence originates from a man in his late teens or twenties in good health. The J gene is TRBJ1-1, the V gene TRBV6-5; TRBD1 matches 11 bases. The CDR3 is CASSSRTGGNTEAFF. Written as DNA, the CDR3 is TGTGCCAGCAGTTCCCGGACAGGGGGCAACACTGAAGCTTTCTTT.